This is a list of T cell receptor beta chains from one sample in a study of T cell repertoires in cytomegalovirus infection. TCRdb fed the reads into MiXCR, producing one record per CDR3 protein. The table includes about 360,000 distinct CDR3 sequences, around 18% detected once. The source material was PBMCs. The receptors were sampled from a human donor in good health (CMV status not recorded). Some clones in this sample may be carry-over from other donors' samples. The CDR3 runs from the conserved cysteine through the conserved F or W. The order of the fields is J gene, D gene, V gene, CDR3 protein. The D gene is left open where the match is weak.

>TRBJ1-6|NA|TRBV7-9
CASSLAQFSPLHF
>TRBJ2-1|TRBD1|TRBV7-8
CASSFPRDRGQEEESGEQFF
>TRBJ2-5|NA|TRBV20-1
CSALSDQETQYF
>TRBJ1-5|TRBD1|TRBV6-6
CATNQGGGQPQHF
>TRBJ1-2|NA|TRBV4-2
CASSQAVTASNYGYTF
>TRBJ1-2|NA|TRBV20-1
CSAALQDYYTF
>TRBJ2-2|NA|TRBV20-1
CSGSEPNTGELFF
>TRBJ2-5|TRBD2|TRBV5-4
CASSPTSGASWETQYF
>TRBJ1-4|NA|TRBV3-1
CASSLGPSTNEKLFF
>TRBJ2-1|NA|TRBV7-2
CASSLEAGIVNEQFF
>TRBJ2-3|NA|TRBV4-3
CASSQDGGRTDTQYF
>TRBJ1-1|TRBD1|TRBV19
CASSTGQDRNTEAFF
>TRBJ2-3|NA|TRBV7-6
CASSARLGTSTDTQYF
>TRBJ2-1|NA|TRBV6-6
CASSYGGSSYNEQFF
>TRBJ1-1|TRBD1|TRBV7-2
CASSRGQGNTGAFF
>TRBJ2-2|NA|TRBV6-2/TRBV6-3
CASSYVAGELFF
>TRBJ2-6|NA|TRBV27
CASSSLSSGANVLTF
>TRBJ1-1|TRBD1|TRBV7-8
CASSERDSLSTEAFF
>TRBJ2-1|TRBD1|TRBV20-1
CSVRTGTLTYNEQFF
>TRBJ1-2|NA|TRBV20-1
CSASSGIGYTF
>TRBJ2-2|NA|TRBV12-3/TRBV12-4
CASSLRGGGWSGELFF
>TRBJ2-1|TRBD2|TRBV30
CAWSVGLAYNEQFF
>TRBJ1-3|TRBD1|TRBV6-1
CASSSGTGGIGNTIYF
>TRBJ2-7|NA|TRBV19
CASSIDLTHYEQYF
>TRBJ1-4|NA|TRBV18
CASSRRQLNEKLFF
>TRBJ2-5|TRBD2|TRBV19
CASSPLAGPETQYF
>TRBJ2-5|NA|TRBV11-2
CASSRVGQIQETQYF
>TRBJ1-6|NA|TRBV19
CASGIRYNSPLHF
>TRBJ1-2|NA|TRBV12-5
CASGFSNGGYTF
>TRBJ1-2|NA|TRBV12-3/TRBV12-4
CASSSPQDYGYTF
>TRBJ1-4|TRBD1|TRBV9
CASSEGGGDDEKLFF
>TRBJ1-3|NA|TRBV7-8
CASSPGVLMGNTIYF
>TRBJ2-3|TRBD2|TRBV5-6
CASTLGGGDTDTQYF
>TRBJ1-5|NA|TRBV19
CASSGSWGQDQPQHF
>TRBJ2-1|NA|TRBV6-2/TRBV6-3
CASSYSIQRSYNEQFF
>TRBJ1-2|NA|TRBV11-2
CASSSTDGFNYGYTF
>TRBJ2-4|TRBD2|TRBV4-1
CASSQQGLAGDIQYF
>TRBJ1-2|NA|TRBV12-3/TRBV12-4
CASSSLDSYGYTF
>TRBJ1-2|NA|TRBV5-1
CASSLDTQGPTWGYTF
>TRBJ2-1|NA|TRBV20-1
CSAIRTPLADEQFF
>TRBJ1-4|NA|TRBV4-1
CASSQVGVSGEKLFF
>TRBJ1-4|NA|TRBV29-1
CSVRRDNEKLFF
>TRBJ2-7|TRBD1|TRBV7-9
CASSLRNPGQGWYEQYF
>TRBJ2-5|TRBD2|TRBV4-1
CASSQTGTSGGGETQYF
>TRBJ2-4|NA|TRBV20-1
CSARFSGRDIQYF
>TRBJ1-5|TRBD1|TRBV6-2/TRBV6-3
CASSYPNRGGNQPQHF
>TRBJ2-4|NA|TRBV14
CASSQAGTLAKNIQYF
>TRBJ1-4|NA|TRBV7-9
CASSLDFPGPNNEKLFF
>TRBJ1-2|NA|TRBV4-3
CASSLNRDTSLGYTF
>TRBJ2-3|TRBD2|TRBV28
CASSTLAGVGDTQYF
>TRBJ2-3|TRBD2|TRBV5-1
CASSLASGSGDTQYF
>TRBJ2-7|NA|TRBV7-2
CASSLTPRNGVTYEQYF
>TRBJ1-2|NA|TRBV2
CATTASVYYGYTF